One sample yielded the 10 T cell receptor beta chains listed below, sequenced in a study of T cell responses to AZD1222 COVID-19 vaccine. Sequencing was performed with immunoSEQ multiplex PCR; in TCRdb, only in-frame clones are kept and a portion is missing. The profile shows about 48,000 clones, about 86% of them singletons. The sample consisted of peripheral blood, taken 28 days after the second AZD1222 dose. The receptors shown here come from an adult who received the AZD1222 COVID-19 vaccine.

The V and J genes are TRBV19 and TRBJ2-5; D is unclear. The CDR3 has 13 amino acids. Germline V lookup: CDR1 LNHDA, CDR2 SQIVND (reference sequence). The germline V and J ends were trimmed by 1 base and 0 bases, with 3 bases remaining between them. The CDR3 nucleotides are TGTGCCAGTAGTATAGGGTACCAAGAGACCCAGTACTTC. Residues: CASSIGYQETQYF.

The CDR3 nucleotides are TGCGCCAGCAGCTTGGGACTAACGAGGACCGGGGAGCTGTTTTTT. It encodes CASSLGLTRTGELFF. The V and J genes are TRBV5-1 and TRBJ2-2; TRBD2 might be the D (5 bases). The CDR3 consists of 15 residues. CDR1 is SGHRS, CDR2 YFSETQ, per germline. Trimming cost V 0 bases and J 5 bases, with 11 bases left between them.

This clone was picked up a small number of times. V and J are TRBV15 and TRBJ1-2; TRBD1 is a possible D gene (5 bases). Germline CDR1 is LNHNV and CDR2 is YYDKDF (reference sequence). The ends were cut back, 1 base at V and 5 bases at J, with 11 bases in the middle. This CDR3 contains 14 residues. This CDR3 reads CATSRGGDGYGYTF. The CDR3 DNA sequence: TGTGCCACCAGCAGAGGAGGGGACGGATATGGCTACACCTTC.

The chain recombines TRBV7-2 with TRBJ1-2, with D maybe TRBD1 (5 bases). CDR3 length: 16 amino acids. From germline, CDR1 is SGHTA and CDR2 FQGNSA. Trimming left V 1 base short and J 5 bases short, with 17 bases between. The CDR3 spells CASSLGGNSLGYGYTF. In DNA form, the CDR3 reads TGTGCCAGCAGCTTAGGGGGGAACTCACTGGGGTATGGCTACACCTTC.

The rearrangement uses TRBV10-3 and TRBJ2-2; a possible D gene is TRBD1 (5 bases). The germline V gene encodes CDR1 ENHRY and CDR2 SYGVKD. V was pared by 10 bases and J by 2 bases, with 14 bases between. The CDR3 has 14 residues. CDR3 coding DNA: TGTGCCACAAACAGGAAGGAAAACACCGGGGAGCTGTTTTTT. Translating gives CATNRKENTGELFF.

This chain uses TRBV13 with TRBJ1-1, with 9 bases lining up with TRBD1. V lost 4 bases and J lost 5; bases outside the gene matches: 14. Germline V gives CDR1 PRHDT, CDR2 FYEKMQ (reference sequence). CDR3 size: 17 residues. CDR3 amino acids: CASSSGQGAWETTEAFF. The CDR3 DNA reads TGTGCCAGCAGCTCGGGACAGGGCGCTTGGGAAACGACTGAAGCTTTCTTT. Looking up the rest from reference TRBV13 and TRBJ1-1 gives the full variable domain: AAGVIQSPRHLIKEKRETATLKCYPIPRHDTVYWYQQGPGQDPQFLISFYEKMQSDKGSIPDRFSAQQFSDYHSELNMSSLELGDSALYFCASSSGQGAWETTEAFFGQGTRLTVV.

The chain joins TRBV7-9 to TRBJ2-7, with a weak D call TRBD2 (6 bases). Trimming left V 2 bases short and J 3 bases short, with 11 bases between. The CDR3 consists of 14 residues. Germline V gene lookup returns CDR1 SEHNR and CDR2 FQNEAQ (reference sequence). The CDR3 bases are TGTGCCAGCAGCTTACAGGGACTCCTCTACGAGCAGTACTTC. Amino acid sequence: CASSLQGLLYEQYF.

This chain links TRBV7-2 with TRBJ2-1; D is possibly TRBD1 (6 bases). V lost 1 base, J lost 9 bases, and 16 bases lay in between. The CDR3 is made up of 15 amino acids. Per the germline V gene, CDR1 is SGHTA and CDR2 is FQGNSA. CDR3 nucleotide sequence: TGTGCCAGCAGCTTAGAGACCAGGGGAAACCTTGAGCAGTTCTTC. It codes for CASSLETRGNLEQFF.

Only a few counts were recorded for this clone. The genes are TRBV19 and TRBJ1-4; 7 bases are a match to TRBD1. CDR1 LNHDA and CDR2 SQIVND come from the germline V gene (reference sequence). With 11 bases clipped from V and 5 bases from J, the junction kept 8 bases outside the gene matches. CDR3 size: 13 residues. The CDR3 bases are TGTGCCTCATCCGGGACAGAGAATGAAAAACTGTTTTTT. Encoded protein: CASSGTENEKLFF.

The chain has TRBV28 and TRBJ1-4; D is perhaps TRBD1 (6 bases). The germline gives CDR1 MDHEN, CDR2 SYDVKM. The germline V and J ends were trimmed by 5 bases and 0 bases, with 10 bases remaining between them. This CDR3 spans 15 amino acids. The CDR3 reads CASSRGTSTNEKLFF. The CDR3 DNA reads as TGTGCCAGCAGTAGGGGGACTTCAACTAATGAAAAACTGTTTTTT. Supplemented by reference TRBV28 and TRBJ1-4, the full variable domain reads DVKVTQSSRYLVKRTGEKVFLECVQDMDHENMFWYRQDPGLGLRLIYFSYDVKMKEKGDIPEGYSVSREKKERFSLILESASTNQTSMYLCASSRGTSTNEKLFFGSGTQLSVL.